The 11 T cell receptor beta chains listed next were all sequenced from one sample in a study of control samples from healthy donors and cancer patients. The protocol was immunoSEQ multiplex PCR, while the TCRdb copy is restricted to in-frame clones and leaves out a portion. The data contain around 95,000 clones, around four fifths of them singletons. Sequencing was done on a sample of blood. All receptors come from a man aged 25 to 40 in good health.

The chain combines TRBV6-5 with TRBJ2-1; 15 bases fit TRBD2. With 8 bases clipped from V and 9 bases from J, the junction kept 5 bases outside the gene matches. The CDR3 runs to 14 residues. Germline-derived CDR1 and CDR2 are MNHEY and SVGAGI. CDR3 residues: CASSGLAGGGEQFF. The CDR3 DNA sequence: TGTGCCAGCTCGGGACTAGCGGGGGGTGGTGAGCAGTTCTTC.

In this sample, this clone turned up a few times. The J gene is TRBJ2-5, the V gene TRBV27, with 9 bases that match TRBD1. CDR3 size: 13 residues. Germline V gene lookup returns CDR1 MNHEY and CDR2 SMNVEV (reference sequence). V was pared by 3 bases and J by 7 bases, with 3 bases of the junction left unmatched. CDR3 amino acids: CASSFGQGTTQYF. CDR3 bases: TGTGCCAGCAGTTTTGGACAGGGGACGACCCAGTACTTC.

This clone was observed a handful of times. The CDR3 nucleotides are TGTGCCAGCAGACGTGCCACGGGGGCTGAAGCTTTCTTT. It codes for CASRRATGAEAFF. The rearrangement links TRBV3-1 (or the pseudogene TRBV3-2) to TRBJ1-1; possibly TRBD1 for D (5 bases). The germline CDR1 and CDR2 sequences are LGHDT and YNNKEL (reference sequence). The V end was cut by 6 bases, the J end by 6 bases, with 14 bases between. This CDR3 is 13 amino acids long.

The chain carries TRBV6-5 and TRBJ1-2, with TRBD1 as a possible D gene (5 bases). Per germline, CDR1 MNHEY and CDR2 SVGAGI. The CDR3 length is 12 residues. The V gene lost 2 bases and the J gene lost 9 bases, with 10 bases spanning the gap. CDR3 loop: CASSYPGTRYTF. The CDR3 bases are TGTGCCAGCAGTTACCCGGGGACCCGCTACACCTTC.

This rearrangement joins TRBV30 to TRBJ1-1; possible D gene TRBD1, 6 bases. The V gene's germline CDR1 is GTSNPN and CDR2 SVGIG (reference sequence). This CDR3 contains 13 residues. V was trimmed by 4 bases and J by 1 base, leaving 10 bases between them. The CDR3 loop is CAWNGQPNTEAFF. The DNA for the CDR3 is TGTGCCTGGAATGGACAGCCGAACACTGAAGCTTTCTTT.

The chain couples TRBV7-3 to TRBJ2-5; a weak D match, TRBD2 (7 bases). CDR1 is SGHTA, CDR2 FQGTGA, per germline. The CDR3 is made up of 16 amino acids. The germline V and J ends were trimmed by 3 bases and 2 bases, with 16 bases remaining between them. The CDR3: CASSFLAGAAQETQYF. In DNA form, the CDR3 reads TGTGCCAGCAGCTTCTTGGCGGGGGCCGCACAAGAGACCCAGTACTTC.

V and J are TRBV7-9 and TRBJ2-2, with TRBD2 matching over 14 bases. The CDR3 has 18 amino acids. J lost 3 bases, V lost 7 bases, and 10 bases had no gene match. The germline V gene encodes CDR1 SEHNR and CDR2 FQNEAQ (reference sequence). The DNA for the CDR3 is TGTGCCAGCAACGACGGACTAGCGGGGGGATCCTACACCGGGGAGCTGTTTTTT. The encoded protein is CASNDGLAGGSYTGELFF.

The chain uses TRBV19 and TRBJ1-1; tentatively, D is TRBD1 (6 bases). The germline V gene has CDR1 LNHDA and CDR2 SQIVND (reference sequence). The CDR3 runs to 13 residues. Trimming pared 4 bases from V and 7 bases from J, leaving 13 bases between. Here the CDR3 DNA reads TGTGCCAGTAGTACACACAGGGAATTTGAAGCTTTCTTT. Protein sequence: CASSTHREFEAFF.

This clone has ten or more counts. This rearrangement joins TRBV18 to TRBJ1-5; 12 bases are shared with TRBD1. The V and J ends lost 5 bases and 1 base, in that order; junction bases with no gene match: 6. This CDR3 is built from 17 residues. The germline V gene has CDR1 KGHSH and CDR2 LQKENI. Here the CDR3 DNA reads TGTGCCAGCTCAACGGGACAGGGGGCAGACAGCAATCAGCCCCAGCATTTT. Residues: CASSTGQGADSNQPQHF.

V is TRBV19 and J is TRBJ1-2, with D uncertain. Trimming removed 6 bases from V and 2 bases from J, with 10 bases in between. Germline lookup yields CDR1 LNHDA and CDR2 SQIVND (reference sequence). CDR3 length: 13 amino acids. The CDR3, as DNA: TGTGCCAGTAGGTATCGTCCGAACTATGGCTACACCTTC. This encodes CASRYRPNYGYTF.

The chain is built from TRBV4-2 and TRBJ2-1, with 8 bases aligning to TRBD2. V lost 2 bases and J lost 10; bases outside the gene matches: 7. Per the germline V gene, CDR1 is LGHNA and CDR2 is YNFKEQ. This CDR3 has 14 residues. CDR3 residues: CASSQPGLEDEQFF. In DNA form, the CDR3 reads TGTGCCAGCAGCCAACCGGGACTAGAGGACGAGCAGTTCTTC.